The clone carrying this T cell receptor (beta chain) was picked up many times. The antigen is not known. Stated time point: patch test 2, 6 weeks after DPC sensitization. Regarding treatment: therapeutic diphenylcyclopropenone sensitization with weekly scalp DPC. TCRdb ran MiXCR on the RACE reads and lists one entry per CDR3 protein. The sample shows some 84,000 distinct CDR3 sequences, more than 9% of them seen only once. These data originate in a study of human T cells and chemical hapten exposure. Study-level information: Across the whole study, which lasted 20 to 30 weeks, patients were given diphenylcyclopropenone on the scalp once a week.

The CDR3 loop spans 15 amino acids. V lost 3 bases, J lost 3 bases, and 7 bases stayed unmatched. Germline V gene lookup returns CDR1 KGHSH and CDR2 LQKENI. The study's findings and limits: While controls formed fewer of them, expanded TCRs formed significantly more large CDR3 similarity clusters.

This sequence was found in a woman between 50 and 59 years old with alopecia areata. Some clones in this sample may be carry-over from other donors' samples. This specimen consisted of whole blood, obtained in connection with sensitization to the hapten diphenylcyclopropenone (DPC). This rearrangement joins TRBV18 to TRBJ2-5, with 7 bases that match TRBD2. The CDR3 nucleotides are TGTGCCAGCTCACCCGGAGCGGGAACAAAAGAGACCCAGTACTTC. This sequence encodes CASSPGAGTKETQYF.